This TCR beta chain was found in a study of Ad26.COV2.S vaccination and SARS-CoV-2 variants. Overall study findings and caveats: Responses of spike-specific T cells (both CD8+ and CD4+) reportedly showed substantial breadth after vaccination. Spike-specific TCR breadth was greater after Ad26.COV2.S than placebo.

The table came from immunoSEQ multiplex PCR; TCRdb's copy has only in-frame clones and leaves some out. The table includes around 140,000 clones, roughly 88% detected once. V shed 0 bases and J shed 7 bases, with 9 bases lying between them. Germline CDR1 is MNHEY and CDR2 is SVGAGI. The CDR3 contains 13 residues. A few counts support this clone. Its specificity is unknown. The sample was peripheral blood, taken after recovery from COVID-19. This chain links TRBV6-5 with TRBJ1-2; unclear D gene. This clonotype originated in a human donor who had recovered from COVID-19. The CDR3, as DNA: TGTGCCAGCAGTTACTCCCGGAAGAGTGGCTACACCTTC. Translation gives CASSYSRKSGYTF.